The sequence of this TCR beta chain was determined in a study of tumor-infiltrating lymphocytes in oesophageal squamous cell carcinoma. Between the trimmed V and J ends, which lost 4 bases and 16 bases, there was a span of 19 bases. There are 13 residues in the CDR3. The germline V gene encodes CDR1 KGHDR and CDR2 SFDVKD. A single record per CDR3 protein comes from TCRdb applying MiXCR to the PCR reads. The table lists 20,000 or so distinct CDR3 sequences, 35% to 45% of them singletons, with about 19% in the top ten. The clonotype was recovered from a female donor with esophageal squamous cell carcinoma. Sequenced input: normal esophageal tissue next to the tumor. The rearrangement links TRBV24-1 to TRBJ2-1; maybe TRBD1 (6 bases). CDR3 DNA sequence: TGTGCCACCAGTGAGGGGACACCGAAGAACTGCTTCTTC. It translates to CATSEGTPKNCFF.